The T cell receptor (beta chain) described here comes from a study of T cell responses to AZD1222 COVID-19 vaccine. The germline CDR1 and CDR2 sequences are KGHDR and SFDVKD. The CDR3 covers 12 residues. Trimming removed 9 bases from V and 3 bases from J, with 8 bases in between. Assay used: immunoSEQ multiplex PCR; TCRdb lists only in-frame clones, some missing. The table shows about 84,000 clones, with approximately 85% occurring only once. V usage is TRBV24-1 and J usage is TRBJ1-5; D is perhaps TRBD1 (5 bases). The sample was peripheral blood, taken 28 days after the second AZD1222 dose. This receptor was obtained from an adult who received the AZD1222 COVID-19 vaccine. The CDR3 coding sequence is TGTGCCACCGGACATTTCAATCAGCCCCAGCATTTT. Protein product: CATGHFNQPQHF.